The 27 T cell receptor beta chains below all came from one sample that was sequenced in a study of human T cells and chemical hapten exposure. TCRdb independently ran MiXCR on the RACE reads; one entry per CDR3 protein. The profile shows roughly 380,000 distinct CDR3 sequences, 4.8% of them singletons. Time point here: patch test 1, 2 weeks after DPC sensitization. Sample treatment: therapeutic diphenylcyclopropenone sensitization with weekly scalp DPC. Sequences were derived from whole blood, sampled in connection with sensitization to the hapten diphenylcyclopropenone (DPC). The source is a woman in her forties or fifties with alopecia areata. Some clones in this sample may be carry-over from other donors' samples.

This clonotype was observed many times. V is TRBV4-3 and J is TRBJ2-1; no clear D. The V end was cut by 3 bases, the J end by 5 bases, with 17 bases between. CDR1 and CDR2 (germline): LGHNA, YSLEER. The CDR3 has 16 residues. The CDR3 region has the DNA TGCGCCAGCAGCCATCACCCCCCGCCTGCTGACAATGAGCAGTTCTTC. The encoded protein is CASSHHPPPADNEQFF.

This clonotype came up many times. This chain connects TRBV20-1 to TRBJ1-5; a weak D match, TRBD1 (5 bases). V gave up 0 bases and J gave up 3 bases, with 9 bases separating them. The CDR3 has 14 residues. In germline, CDR1 is DFQATT, CDR2 SNEGSKA (reference sequence). The CDR3 loop is CSAREAGYNQPQHF. In DNA form, the CDR3 reads TGCAGTGCTAGAGAGGCAGGGTACAATCAGCCCCAGCATTTT.

This clonotype was observed at least ten times. The V gene is TRBV5-1, the J gene TRBJ2-5, with 9 bases matching TRBD2. CDR1 is SGHRS, CDR2 YFSETQ, per germline. This CDR3 is built from 15 residues. The trim removed 1 base at V and 4 bases at J, leaving 5 bases unmatched. The CDR3 sequence: CASSLTAGGAETQYF. In DNA, the CDR3 is TGCGCCAGCAGCTTGACGGCGGGGGGGGCAGAGACCCAGTACTTC.

This clonotype has ten or more counts. V usage is TRBV12-3 or TRBV12-4 and J usage is TRBJ2-1; 9 positions match TRBD1. This CDR3 is built from 11 residues. The junction had 3 bases not matched to a gene; V was cut back by 4 bases and J by 14 bases. CDR3 amino acids: CASSSRQGEFF. CDR3 DNA: TGTGCCAGCAGTTCGCGACAGGGGGAGTTCTTC.

This clonotype was seen at least ten times. The chain links TRBV11-2 to TRBJ2-2, with 9 bases identical to TRBD1. The CDR3 is made up of 16 amino acids. Germline assignment: CDR1 SGHAT and CDR2 FQNNGV. V lost 6 bases to trimming and J lost 4 bases; unmatched junction nucleotides: 9. The DNA for the CDR3 is TGTGCCAGCAGTCACTATAGGGACAGGGTCACCGGGGAGCTGTTTTTT. This encodes CASSHYRDRVTGELFF. Using reference TRBV11-2 and TRBJ2-2 for the parts outside the CDR3, the full variable domain is EAGVAQSPRYKIIEKRQSVAFWCNPISGHATLYWYQQILGQGPKLLIQFQNNGVVDDSQLPKDRFSAERLKGVDSTLKIQPAKLEDSAVYLCASSHYRDRVTGELFFGEGSRLTVL.

The chain employs TRBV24-1 and TRBJ1-1, with TRBD1 matching over 7 bases. The J segment lost 4 bases and the V segment lost 4 bases, leaving 8 bases of the junction unmatched. The length of the CDR3 is 15 residues. The germline V gene encodes CDR1 KGHDR and CDR2 SFDVKD. The CDR3 here is CATSDNQGGGTEAFF. In nucleotides, the CDR3 is TGTGCCACCAGTGACAATCAGGGGGGAGGCACTGAAGCTTTCTTT.

The J gene is TRBJ1-1, the V gene TRBV7-6; 11 bases agree with TRBD1. V was pared by 4 bases and J by 5 bases, with 6 bases of the junction left unmatched. From germline, CDR1 is SGHVS and CDR2 FNYEAQ. The CDR3 extends over 15 amino acids. The CDR3 reads CASSSGTGGKTEAFF. CDR3 bases: TGTGCCAGCAGCTCCGGGACAGGGGGTAAGACTGAAGCTTTCTTT. The whole variable domain, filled in from reference TRBV7-6 and TRBJ1-1, reads GAGVSQSPRYKVTKRGQDVALRCDPISGHVSLYWYRQALGQGPEFLTYFNYEAQQDKSGLPNDRFSAERPEGSISTLTIQRTEQRDSAMYRCASSSGTGGKTEAFFGQGTRLTVV.

This clonotype was detected a few times. The rearrangement links TRBV10-3 to TRBJ2-2; 8 bases align to TRBD1. J gave up 2 bases and V 6 bases, and 11 bases lay outside the gene matches. The CDR3 extends over 17 amino acids. Germline V CDR1 and CDR2: ENHRY, SYGVKD. CDR3 bases: TGTGCCATCAGCCCCTCCCTAGGACAGGGCAACACCGGGGAGCTGTTTTTT. As protein: CAISPSLGQGNTGELFF.

This clonotype was observed at least ten times. CDR3 loop: CASMDREGSPLHF. The CDR3 DNA reads TGTGCCAGCATGGACAGGGAGGGATCACCCCTCCACTTT. This chain links TRBV6-6 with TRBJ1-6, with 8 bases aligning to TRBD1. Germline assignment: CDR1 MNHNY and CDR2 SVGAGI (reference sequence). V dropped 7 bases and J dropped 10; count of bases not matched to a gene: 6. This CDR3 contains 13 residues.

This clonotype has at least ten counts. The V and J genes are TRBV29-1 and TRBJ1-1, with D possibly being TRBD1 (5 bases). CDR3 size: 12 residues. Germline V gene data show CDR1 as SQVTM and CDR2 as ANQGSEA. Trimming stripped 0 bases from V and 10 bases from J, with 12 bases between. The CDR3, as DNA: TGCAGCGTTGAAGACCCGACAGCGGTAGCTTTCTTT. Translation: CSVEDPTAVAFF. Drawing the rest from reference TRBV29-1 and TRBJ1-1, the complete variable domain is SAVISQKPSRDICQRGTSLTIQCQVDSQVTMMFWYRQQPGQSLTLIATANQGSEATYESGFVIDKFPISRPNLTFSTLTVSNMSPEDSSIYLCSVEDPTAVAFFGQGTRLTVV.

V and J are TRBV7-9 and TRBJ2-3, with D tentatively TRBD1 or TRBD2 (6 bases each). Trimming cost V 8 bases and J 6 bases, with 21 bases left between them. Germline-derived CDR1 and CDR2 are SEHNR and FQNEAQ (reference sequence). The CDR3 spans 15 residues. CDR3 sequence: CASALGARGGDTQYF. The DNA for the CDR3 is TGTGCCAGCGCTCTGGGGGCTAGAGGAGGGGATACGCAGTATTTT.

This clonotype was found a few times. V gene TRBV7-8 combines with J gene TRBJ2-5; D remains ambiguous. This CDR3 region has 13 residues. Germline CDR1 SGHVS, CDR2 FQNEAQ. The V end lost 5 bases, the J end lost 4 bases, and 11 bases lay between the germline ends. The CDR3 reads CASSRNPPETQYF. The CDR3 nucleotides are TGTGCCAGCAGCCGCAATCCCCCAGAGACCCAGTACTTC.

This clonotype was seen at least ten times. The chain joins TRBV7-9 to TRBJ1-5; D is undetermined. The CDR3 runs to 15 residues. Trimming took off 1 base at V and 3 bases at J, with 10 bases between the two ends. Germline V gives CDR1 SEHNR, CDR2 FQNEAQ (reference sequence). CDR3 in amino acids: CASSLEVAPNQPQHF. The CDR3 nucleotides read TGTGCCAGCAGCTTAGAGGTAGCTCCCAATCAGCCCCAGCATTTT.

The CDR3 is CASSPIGTTEKLFF. The CDR3 nucleotides read TGCGCCAGCAGCCCAATCGGCACAACGGAAAAACTGTTTTTT. This chain links TRBV4-1 with TRBJ1-4, with D unclear. The germline gives CDR1 MGHRA, CDR2 YSYEKL. V lost 4 bases and J 8 bases, leaving 14 bases between the germline ends. The CDR3 totals 14 residues.

This clonotype was counted ten times or more. This chain connects TRBV7-3 to TRBJ2-7; D is undetermined. The V gene lost 1 base and the J gene lost 5 bases, with 9 bases spanning the gap. CDR1 and CDR2 (germline): SGHTA, FQGTGA. The CDR3 has 13 residues. DNA for the CDR3: TGTGCCAGCAGCTTAAAGGGAACCGACGAGCAGTACTTC. Protein: CASSLKGTDEQYF.

This clonotype was picked up many times. The chain is built from TRBV6-5 and TRBJ2-5; D may match TRBD1 or TRBD2 (6 bases each). Germline V gene lookup returns CDR1 MNHEY and CDR2 SVGAGI. The V end was cut by 2 bases, the J end by 6 bases, with 13 bases between. CDR3 length equals 14 residues. CDR3 sequence: CASSYGQGRQTQYF. DNA for the CDR3: TGTGCCAGCAGTTACGGTCAGGGGAGGCAGACCCAGTACTTC.

This clonotype has ten or more counts. The J gene is TRBJ1-2, the V gene TRBV24-1; D gene unclear. The V end lost 3 bases, the J end lost 8 bases, and 9 bases lay between the germline ends. CDR1 KGHDR and CDR2 SFDVKD come from the germline V gene. This CDR3 is 12 amino acids long. The CDR3 nucleotides are TGTGCCACCAGTGATGAGTCGGACGGCTACACCTTC. Translated, it gives CATSDESDGYTF.

The chain couples TRBV11-1 to TRBJ2-5; no reliable D call. In germline, CDR1 is SGHAT, CDR2 FQDESV (reference sequence). The V end was cut by 3 bases, the J end by 7 bases, with 12 bases between. The CDR3 consists of 13 residues. The CDR3 nucleotides are TGTGCCAGCAGCTTGGACCCTAAAAGGACCCAGTACTTC. Translation gives CASSLDPKRTQYF.

Only a few counts were recorded for this clonotype. The chain employs TRBV24-1 and TRBJ1-5; no firm D call. V lost 10 bases and J lost 0, with 12 bases in between. The germline V gene has CDR1 KGHDR and CDR2 SFDVKD. The CDR3 is made up of 14 amino acids. The CDR3 is CATSPQDSNQPQHF. The CDR3 DNA is TGTGCCACAAGTCCCCAGGATAGCAATCAGCCCCAGCATTTT.

In its sample, this clonotype was seen a few times. The genes are TRBV11-2 and TRBJ1-1; no clear D. The CDR3 has 15 residues. Trimming cost V 2 bases and J 4 bases, with 14 bases left between them. CDR1 and CDR2 (germline): SGHAT, FQNNGV. The CDR3 is CASSLKPDGRTEAFF. The CDR3 DNA reads TGTGCCAGCAGCTTAAAGCCCGATGGTCGCACTGAAGCTTTCTTT.

This clonotype was seen at least ten times. The genes are TRBV4-3 and TRBJ2-7; TRBD2 aligns across 10 bases. This CDR3 has 17 residues. The germline gives CDR1 LGHNA, CDR2 YSLEER. Trimming at V came to 3 bases and at J to 6 bases, leaving 14 bases not matched to a gene. The CDR3 protein is CASSHEHQREGLSEQYF. Written as DNA, the CDR3 is TGCGCCAGCAGCCACGAACATCAGCGGGAGGGCCTATCCGAGCAGTACTTC.

At least ten counts were recorded for this clonotype. As DNA, the CDR3 is TGTGCCAGCAGCTCCCTAGGGACTCCGTTCTTC. It is translated as CASSSLGTPFF. J is TRBJ2-1 and V is TRBV11-2, with D possibly being TRBD2 (6 bases). Germline V gene lookup returns CDR1 SGHAT and CDR2 FQNNGV. There are 11 residues in the CDR3. V was clipped by 4 bases and J by 15 bases, with 13 bases between them.

This clonotype was detected ten times or more. The J gene is TRBJ1-3, the V gene TRBV12-3 or TRBV12-4; 8 bases fit TRBD1. V lost 5 bases to trimming and J lost 0 bases; unmatched junction nucleotides: 6. The CDR3 is made up of 16 amino acids. CDR3 in amino acids: CASSLRQGPSGNTIYF. The CDR3 coding sequence is TGTGCCAGCAGTCTCAGACAGGGGCCCTCTGGAAACACCATATATTTT.

The chain uses TRBV10-3 and TRBJ2-2; D is ambiguous. The CDR3 contains 12 residues. Germline V CDR1 and CDR2: ENHRY, SYGVKD. Trimming stripped 6 bases from V and 8 bases from J, with 10 bases between. The DNA of the CDR3 is TGTGCCATCAGACCGCCTGGAGGGGAGCTGTTTTTT. Translation: CAIRPPGGELFF.

There are many counts of this clonotype. This chain joins TRBV7-9 and TRBJ1-1; D gene uncertain. CDR3 length equals 15 residues. The germline V and J ends were trimmed by 1 base and 6 bases, with 15 bases remaining between them. Per the germline V gene, CDR1 is SEHNR and CDR2 is FQNEAQ (reference sequence). The CDR3 DNA sequence: TGTGCCAGCAGCTTAGGTAGGACGGGAAAGGCTGAAGCTTTCTTT. Translation: CASSLGRTGKAEAFF.

At least ten counts were recorded for this clonotype. The chain links TRBV12-3 or TRBV12-4 to TRBJ2-1; no clear D. The CDR3 contains 13 residues. The V gene lost 6 bases and the J gene lost 5 bases, with 11 bases spanning the gap. CDR3 sequence (DNA): TGTGCCAGCAGGGGCGGTGGCGACAATGAGCAGTTCTTC. This sequence encodes CASRGGGDNEQFF.

In its sample, this clonotype was seen many times. The chain joins TRBV24-1 to TRBJ2-1; 8 bases map to TRBD1. This CDR3 has 15 residues. The J segment lost 6 bases and the V segment lost 6 bases, leaving 9 bases of the junction unmatched. Germline-derived CDR1 and CDR2 are KGHDR and SFDVKD. CDR3 in DNA: TGTGCCACCAGTCCCGGGACAGGACTATCCAATGAGCAGTTCTTC. Amino acids: CATSPGTGLSNEQFF.